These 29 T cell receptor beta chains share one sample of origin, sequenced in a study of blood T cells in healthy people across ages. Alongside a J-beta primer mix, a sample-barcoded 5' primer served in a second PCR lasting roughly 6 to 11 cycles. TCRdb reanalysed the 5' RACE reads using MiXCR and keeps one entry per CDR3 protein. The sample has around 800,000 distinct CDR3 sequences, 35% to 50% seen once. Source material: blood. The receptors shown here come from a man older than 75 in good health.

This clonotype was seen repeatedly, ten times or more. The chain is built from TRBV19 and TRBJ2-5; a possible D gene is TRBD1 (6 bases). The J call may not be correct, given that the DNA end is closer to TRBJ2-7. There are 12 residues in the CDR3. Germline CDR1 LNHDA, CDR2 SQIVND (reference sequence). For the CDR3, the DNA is TGTGCCAGTAGTGTCACAGGGTACGAGCAGTACTTC. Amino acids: CASSVTGYEQYF.

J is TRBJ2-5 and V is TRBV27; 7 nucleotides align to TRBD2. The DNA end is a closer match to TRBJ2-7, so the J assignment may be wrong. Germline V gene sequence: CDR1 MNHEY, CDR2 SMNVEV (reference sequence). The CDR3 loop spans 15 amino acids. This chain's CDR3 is CASSQKRAGPYEQYF. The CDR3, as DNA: TGTGCCAGCAGTCAGAAAAGAGCGGGACCCTACGAGCAGTACTTC.

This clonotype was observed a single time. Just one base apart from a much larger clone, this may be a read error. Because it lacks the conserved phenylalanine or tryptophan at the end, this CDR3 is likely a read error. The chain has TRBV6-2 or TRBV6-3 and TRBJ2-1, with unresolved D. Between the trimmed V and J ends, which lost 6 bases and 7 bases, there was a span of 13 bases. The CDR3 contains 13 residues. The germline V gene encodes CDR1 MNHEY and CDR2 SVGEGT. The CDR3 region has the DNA TGTGCCAGCAGACCTATTGGGAAAAATGAGCAGTTCGTC. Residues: CASRPIGKNEQFV.

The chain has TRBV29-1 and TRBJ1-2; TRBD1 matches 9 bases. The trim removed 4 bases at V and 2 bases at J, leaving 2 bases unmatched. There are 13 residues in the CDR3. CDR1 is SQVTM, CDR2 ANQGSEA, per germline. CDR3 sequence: CSVGTGENYGYTF. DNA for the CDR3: TGCAGCGTTGGGACAGGGGAAAACTATGGCTACACCTTC.

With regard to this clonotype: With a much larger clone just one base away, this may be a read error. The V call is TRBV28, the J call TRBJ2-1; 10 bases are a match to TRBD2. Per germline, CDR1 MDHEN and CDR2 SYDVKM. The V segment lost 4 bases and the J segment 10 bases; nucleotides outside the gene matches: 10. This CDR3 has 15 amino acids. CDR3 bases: TGTGCCAGCAGTTCGGGGACTAGCGTCTTTGGGGAGCAGTTCTTC. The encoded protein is CASSSGTSVFGEQFF.

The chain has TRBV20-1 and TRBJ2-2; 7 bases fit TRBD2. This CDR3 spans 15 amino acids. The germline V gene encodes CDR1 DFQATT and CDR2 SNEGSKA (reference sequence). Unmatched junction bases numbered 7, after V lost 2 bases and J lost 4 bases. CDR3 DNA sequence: TGCAGTGCTAGACAAACGGGAGGCGGCACCGGGGAGCTGTTTTTT. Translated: CSARQTGGGTGELFF.

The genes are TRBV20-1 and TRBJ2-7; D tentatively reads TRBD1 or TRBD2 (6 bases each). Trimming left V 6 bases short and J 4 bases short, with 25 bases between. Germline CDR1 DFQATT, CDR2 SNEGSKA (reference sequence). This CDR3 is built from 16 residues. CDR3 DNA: TGCAGTGCCACAACACAGGGAGGTGTTTTTAAATACGAGCAGTACTTC. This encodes CSATTQGGVFKYEQYF.

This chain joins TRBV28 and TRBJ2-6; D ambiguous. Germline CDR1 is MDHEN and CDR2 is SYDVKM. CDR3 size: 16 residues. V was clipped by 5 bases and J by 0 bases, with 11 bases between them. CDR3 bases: TGTGCCAGCAGTACGCCCAGGCGCTCTGGGGCCAACGTCCTGACTTTC. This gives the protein CASSTPRRSGANVLTF. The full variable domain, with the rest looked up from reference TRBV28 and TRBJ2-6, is DVKVTQSSRYLVKRTGEKVFLECVQDMDHENMFWYRQDPGLGLRLIYFSYDVKMKEKGDIPEGYSVSREKKERFSLILESASTNQTSMYLCASSTPRRSGANVLTFGAGSRLTVL.

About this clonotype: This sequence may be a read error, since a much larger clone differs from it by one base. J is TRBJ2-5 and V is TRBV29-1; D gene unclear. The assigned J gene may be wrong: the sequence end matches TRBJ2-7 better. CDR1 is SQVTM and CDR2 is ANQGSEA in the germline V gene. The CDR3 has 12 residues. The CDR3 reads CSVEVTDDEQYF. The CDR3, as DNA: TGCAGCGTTGAAGTCACAGACGACGAGCAGTACTTC.

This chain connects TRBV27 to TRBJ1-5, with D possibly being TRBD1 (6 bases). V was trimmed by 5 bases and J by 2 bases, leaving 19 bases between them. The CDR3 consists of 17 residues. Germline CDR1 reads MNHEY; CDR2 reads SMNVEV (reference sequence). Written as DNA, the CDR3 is TGTGCCAGCAGTGCCCCCGGGGTGGGGGCTGGCAATCAGCCCCAGCATTTT. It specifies CASSAPGVGAGNQPQHF.

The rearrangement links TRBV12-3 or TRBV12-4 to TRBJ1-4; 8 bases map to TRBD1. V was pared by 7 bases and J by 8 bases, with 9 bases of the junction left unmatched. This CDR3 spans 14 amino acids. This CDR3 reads CASTDRGLGEKLFF. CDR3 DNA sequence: TGTGCCAGCACCGACAGGGGACTAGGAGAAAAACTGTTTTTT.

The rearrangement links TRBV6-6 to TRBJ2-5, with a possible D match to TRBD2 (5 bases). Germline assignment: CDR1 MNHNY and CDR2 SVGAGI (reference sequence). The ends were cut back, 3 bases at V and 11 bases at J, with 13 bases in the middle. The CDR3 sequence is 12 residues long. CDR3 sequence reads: CASSYAAGEQYF. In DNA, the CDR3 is TGTGCCAGCAGTTATGCCGCCGGGGAGCAGTACTTC.

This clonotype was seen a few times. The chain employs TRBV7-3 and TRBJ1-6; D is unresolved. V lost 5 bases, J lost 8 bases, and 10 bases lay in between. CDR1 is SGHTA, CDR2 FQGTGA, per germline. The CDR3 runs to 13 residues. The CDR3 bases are TGTGCCAGCAGCCGCACGGGAGATTCACCCCTCCACTTT. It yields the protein CASSRTGDSPLHF.

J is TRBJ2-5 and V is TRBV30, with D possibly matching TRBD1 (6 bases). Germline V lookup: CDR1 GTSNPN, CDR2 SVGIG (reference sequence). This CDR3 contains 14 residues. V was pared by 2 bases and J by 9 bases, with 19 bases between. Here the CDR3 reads CAWSPAGTRPAQYF. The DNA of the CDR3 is TGTGCCTGGAGTCCAGCAGGGACACGGCCGGCCCAGTACTTC.

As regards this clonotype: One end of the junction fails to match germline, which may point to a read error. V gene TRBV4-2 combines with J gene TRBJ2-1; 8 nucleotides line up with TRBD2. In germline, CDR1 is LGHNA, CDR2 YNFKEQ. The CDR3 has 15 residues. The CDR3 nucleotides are TGTGACAGCAGCCATCCGGGACTAGATCGGAATGAGCAGTTCTTC. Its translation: CDSSHPGLDRNEQFF.

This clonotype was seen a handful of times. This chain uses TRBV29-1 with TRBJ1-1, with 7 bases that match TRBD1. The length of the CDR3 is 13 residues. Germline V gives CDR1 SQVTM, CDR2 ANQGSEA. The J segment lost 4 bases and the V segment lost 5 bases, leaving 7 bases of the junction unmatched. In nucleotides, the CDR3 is TGCAGCGTTCGGACAGGAGGATTCACTGAAGCTTTCTTT. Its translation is CSVRTGGFTEAFF.

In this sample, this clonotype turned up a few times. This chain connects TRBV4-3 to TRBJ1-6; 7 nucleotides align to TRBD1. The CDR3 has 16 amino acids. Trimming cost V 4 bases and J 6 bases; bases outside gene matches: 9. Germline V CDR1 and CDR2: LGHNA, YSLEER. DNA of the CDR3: TGCGCCAGCAGCCCCGATCTCAGGGGGGGTAATTCACCCCTCCACTTT. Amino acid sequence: CASSPDLRGGNSPLHF.

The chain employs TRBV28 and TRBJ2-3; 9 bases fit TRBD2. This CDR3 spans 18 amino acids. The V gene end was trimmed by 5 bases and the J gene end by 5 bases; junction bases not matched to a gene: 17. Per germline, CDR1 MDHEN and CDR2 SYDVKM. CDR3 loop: CASSPLHGASGKVDTQYF. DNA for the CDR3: TGTGCCAGCAGTCCGCTCCACGGGGCTAGCGGGAAAGTAGATACGCAGTATTTT.

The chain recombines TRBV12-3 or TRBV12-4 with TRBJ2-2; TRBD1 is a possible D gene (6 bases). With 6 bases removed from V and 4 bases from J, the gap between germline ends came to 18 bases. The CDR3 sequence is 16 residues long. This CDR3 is CASRTRGLRTTGELFF. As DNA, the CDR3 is TGTGCCAGCAGAACAAGGGGGTTGCGAACCACCGGGGAGCTGTTTTTT.

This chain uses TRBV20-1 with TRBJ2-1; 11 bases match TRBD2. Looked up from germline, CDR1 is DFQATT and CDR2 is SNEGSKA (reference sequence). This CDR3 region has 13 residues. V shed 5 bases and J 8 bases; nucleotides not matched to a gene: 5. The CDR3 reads CSASRLAGHEQFF. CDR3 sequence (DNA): TGCAGTGCTTCTCGACTAGCGGGGCATGAGCAGTTCTTC.

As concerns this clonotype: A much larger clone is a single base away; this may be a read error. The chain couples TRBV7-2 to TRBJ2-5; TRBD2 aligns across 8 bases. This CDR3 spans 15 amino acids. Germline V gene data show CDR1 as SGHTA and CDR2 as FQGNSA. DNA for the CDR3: TGTGCCAGCAGCTCTAACAGGGTCGGGGGGGAGACCCTGTACTTC. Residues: CASSSNRVGGETLYF.

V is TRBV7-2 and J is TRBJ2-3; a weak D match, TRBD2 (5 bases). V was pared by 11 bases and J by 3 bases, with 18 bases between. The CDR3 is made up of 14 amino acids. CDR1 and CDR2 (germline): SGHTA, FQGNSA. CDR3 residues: CAGSPGLTTDTQYF. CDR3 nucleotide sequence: TGTGCCGGTAGCCCAGGACTGACTACAGATACGCAGTATTTT.

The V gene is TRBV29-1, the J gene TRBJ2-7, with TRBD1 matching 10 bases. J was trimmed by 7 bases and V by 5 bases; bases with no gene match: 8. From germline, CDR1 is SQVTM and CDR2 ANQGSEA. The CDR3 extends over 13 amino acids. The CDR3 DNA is TGCAGCGTTAAGCTGACAGGGGGCAATGAGCAGTACTTC. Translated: CSVKLTGGNEQYF.

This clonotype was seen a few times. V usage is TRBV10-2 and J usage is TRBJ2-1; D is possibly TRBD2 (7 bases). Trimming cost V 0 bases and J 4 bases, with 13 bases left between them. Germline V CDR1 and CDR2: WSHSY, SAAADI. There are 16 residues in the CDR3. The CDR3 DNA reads TGCGCCAGCAGTGAGTCGGGGGGGACAACATACAATGAGCAGTTCTTC. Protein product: CASSESGGTTYNEQFF.

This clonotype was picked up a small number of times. The CDR3 here is CASSDRGLAGGRSSGANVLTF. CDR3 DNA: TGTGCCAGCAGTGATCGAGGACTAGCGGGAGGGAGGTCCTCTGGGGCCAACGTCCTGACTTTC. The chain carries TRBV12-3 or TRBV12-4 and TRBJ2-6; 15 nucleotides line up with TRBD2. The J segment lost 0 bases and the V segment lost 5 bases, leaving 11 bases of the junction unmatched. This CDR3 comprises 21 residues.

The CDR3 sequence is CSVEQGSGYTF. DNA of the CDR3: TGCAGCGTTGAACAGGGTAGTGGCTACACCTTC. V usage is TRBV29-1 and J usage is TRBJ1-2; weak D call: TRBD1 (5 bases). The V end lost 2 bases, the J end lost 7 bases, and 8 bases lay between the germline ends. CDR3 length: 11 residues. Germline loops: CDR1 SQVTM, CDR2 ANQGSEA. Full variable domain (remainder filled in from reference TRBV29-1 and TRBJ1-2): SAVISQKPSRDICQRGTSLTIQCQVDSQVTMMFWYRQQPGQSLTLIATANQGSEATYESGFVIDKFPISRPNLTFSTLTVSNMSPEDSSIYLCSVEQGSGYTFGSGTRLTVV.

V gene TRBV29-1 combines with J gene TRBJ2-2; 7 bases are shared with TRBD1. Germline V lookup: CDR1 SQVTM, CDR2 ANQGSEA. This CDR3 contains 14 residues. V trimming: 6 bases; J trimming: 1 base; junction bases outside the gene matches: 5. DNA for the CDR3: TGCAGCGTAGTTCGACAGGGGAACACCGGGGAGCTGTTTTTT. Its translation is CSVVRQGNTGELFF.

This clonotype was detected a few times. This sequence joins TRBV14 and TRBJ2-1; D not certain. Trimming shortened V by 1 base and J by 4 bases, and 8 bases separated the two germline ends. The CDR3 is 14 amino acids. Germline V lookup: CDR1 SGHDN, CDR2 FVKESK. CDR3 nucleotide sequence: TGTGCCAGCAGCCAAGGGACCGATTACAATGAGCAGTTCTTC. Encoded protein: CASSQGTDYNEQFF.

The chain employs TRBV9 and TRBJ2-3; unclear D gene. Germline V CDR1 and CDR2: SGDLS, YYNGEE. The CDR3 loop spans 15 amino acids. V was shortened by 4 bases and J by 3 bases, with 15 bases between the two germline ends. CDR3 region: CASSPPPGGTDTQYF. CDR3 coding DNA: TGTGCCAGCAGCCCCCCCCCGGGTGGTACAGATACGCAGTATTTT.